This T cell receptor (beta chain) was recovered during a study of response to subunit inactivated influenza vaccine. Study findings and constraints: Authors suggested few new T cells are recruited by each seasonal influenza vaccination.

The germline V gene has CDR1 LGHDT and CDR2 YNNKEL (reference sequence). The CDR3 is 14 amino acids. V lost 3 bases, J lost 4 bases, and 12 bases lay in between. This clonotype was seen a few times. Its antigen is not identified. TCRdb processed the RT-PCR reads anew with MiXCR; each CDR3 protein has one entry. This sample has about 700,000 distinct CDR3 sequences, with over 11% found just once. The sample was PBMCs from blood, taken around 15 days before vaccination. This sequence originates from a man in his fifties or sixties who received an inactivated influenza vaccine. The chain is built from TRBV3-1 and TRBJ2-5, with D uncertain. The CDR3 is CASSHPARLETQYF. CDR3 sequence (DNA): TGTGCCAGCAGCCATCCCGCTCGGTTAGAGACCCAGTACTTC.